The 11 T cell receptor beta chains given below trace back to one sample, sequenced in a study of beta chain features in type 1 diabetes. Expressed TCRB transcripts were sequenced because the entire RNA isolate underwent reverse transcription. The protocol was immunoSEQ multiplex PCR, while the TCRdb copy is restricted to in-frame clones and leaves out a portion. The sample shows more than 300,000 clones, approximately 8% of them seen only once. The sequencing input was central memory CD4+ T cells from blood. These receptors were taken from a woman aged 18-30 years in good health.

This clone turned up a few times. Just one base apart from a much larger clone, this may be a read error. The V gene is TRBV28, the J gene TRBJ1-2; 8 bases fit TRBD1. The CDR3 length is 12 residues. V shed 8 bases and J 4 bases; nucleotides not matched to a gene: 3. Germline loops: CDR1 MDHEN, CDR2 SYDVKM. The CDR3 spells CASWTGSYGYTF. CDR3 nucleotide sequence: TGTGCCAGCTGGACAGGGAGCTATGGCTACACCTTC.

This clone was detected many times. The CDR3 reads CASSLVGVTSNQPQHF. The CDR3 coding sequence is TGTGCCAGCAGTTTAGTGGGGGTGACTAGCAATCAGCCCCAGCATTTT. V and J are TRBV28 and TRBJ1-5, with D maybe TRBD1 (5 bases). CDR1 and CDR2 from the germline V gene are MDHEN and SYDVKM. V was shortened by 2 bases and J by 0 bases, with 11 bases between the two germline ends. This CDR3 has 16 amino acids.

In this sample, this clone turned up many times. The chain carries TRBV10-3 and TRBJ2-7; perhaps TRBD2 as D (5 bases). The CDR3 totals 12 residues. Germline loops: CDR1 ENHRY, CDR2 SYGVKD. V dropped 6 bases and J dropped 6 bases, with 12 bases sitting between them. The CDR3 here is CAISLDSGEQYF. CDR3 nucleotide sequence: TGTGCCATCAGCTTGGACTCTGGCGAGCAGTACTTC.

In its sample, this clone was seen a few times. The chain is built from TRBV7-9 and TRBJ2-3; 8 bases align to TRBD2. The CDR3 is 15 residues long. Germline loops: CDR1 SEHNR, CDR2 FQNEAQ (reference sequence). With 5 bases clipped from V and 2 bases from J, the junction kept 6 bases outside the gene matches. In DNA form, the CDR3 reads TGTGCCAGCAGCCCGTTGACTAGCGTCACAGATACGCAGTATTTT. As protein: CASSPLTSVTDTQYF. Together with reference TRBV7-9 and TRBJ2-3, the CDR3 gives the full variable domain: DTGVSQNPRHKITKRGQNVTFRCDPISEHNRLYWYRQTLGQGPEFLTYFQNEAQLEKSRLLSDRFSAERPKGSFSTLEIQRTEQGDSAMYLCASSPLTSVTDTQYFGPGTRLTVL.

This clone has more than one count but fewer than ten. V is TRBV25-1 and J is TRBJ2-1, with D possibly being TRBD2 (6 bases). CDR1 and CDR2 (germline): MGHDK, SYGVNS. The CDR3 loop spans 14 amino acids. V shed 3 bases and J shed 8 bases, with 14 bases lying between them. For the CDR3, the DNA is TGTGCCAGCAGTGACGGCCAGGGAGGCCATGAGCAGTTCTTC. It codes for CASSDGQGGHEQFF.

This clone was seen more than once but under ten times. The rearrangement links TRBV19 to TRBJ1-1, with 7 bases matching TRBD1. In germline, CDR1 is LNHDA, CDR2 SQIVND (reference sequence). The ends lost 5 bases at V and 4 bases at J; junction bases unmatched: 7. The length of the CDR3 is 14 residues. In DNA, the CDR3 is TGTGCCAGTAGTCCCGTTGACAGGGCCACTGAAGCTTTCTTT. It encodes CASSPVDRATEAFF.

Only a few counts were recorded for this clone. The chain recombines TRBV4-3 with TRBJ2-3, with TRBD2 identical over 7 bases. Germline trimming cut 0 bases from V and 4 bases from J; bases unmatched to any gene: 7. This CDR3 has 16 amino acids. CDR1 and CDR2 from the germline V gene are LGHNA and YSLEER. CDR3 amino acids: CASSQDETSSADTQYF. The CDR3 bases are TGCGCCAGCAGCCAAGATGAGACTAGCTCTGCAGATACGCAGTATTTT.

This clone has a handful of counts. This chain uses TRBV4-2 with TRBJ2-2, with a weak D call TRBD2 (7 bases). This CDR3 spans 15 amino acids. Germline lookup yields CDR1 LGHNA and CDR2 YNFKEQ. The V gene lost 4 bases and the J gene lost 6 bases, with 15 bases spanning the gap. The CDR3 reads CASSPEGGYAGELFF. DNA for the CDR3: TGTGCCAGCAGCCCAGAGGGGGGGTATGCCGGGGAGCTGTTTTTT.

This clone has more than one count but fewer than ten. The chain combines TRBV6-6 with TRBJ1-5; no firm D call. CDR1 and CDR2 from the germline V gene are MNHNY and SVGAGI (reference sequence). Deletions cut 4 bases from V and 5 bases from J, with 9 bases between. This CDR3 has 13 amino acids. Here the CDR3 DNA reads TGTGCCAGCAGTTCCTCGAGGGATCAGCCCCAGCATTTT. It codes for CASSSSRDQPQHF.

The chain links TRBV11-2 to TRBJ2-5; TRBD1 might be the D (6 bases). This CDR3 region has 13 residues. The germline gives CDR1 SGHAT, CDR2 FQNNGV. Trimming pared 6 bases from V and 2 bases from J, leaving 10 bases between. The CDR3 DNA reads TGTGCCAGCAGACCACAGGGTCAAGAGACCCAGTACTTC. Translated, it gives CASRPQGQETQYF.

The rearrangement links TRBV7-8 to TRBJ2-3; TRBD2 agrees at 9 bases. The ends lost 5 bases at V and 4 bases at J; junction bases unmatched: 13. This CDR3 is 17 amino acids long. Germline values: CDR1 SGHVS, CDR2 FQNEAQ. CDR3 residues: CASSPPSGRSDSDTQYF. In DNA, the CDR3 is TGTGCCAGCAGCCCCCCGAGCGGGAGGAGCGACTCAGATACGCAGTATTTT.